This TCR beta chain was retrieved from a study of CD8 T cells in Susac syndrome. Germline CDR1 ENHRY, CDR2 SYGVKD. The ends lost 0 bases at V and 5 bases at J; junction bases unmatched: 2. The CDR3 consists of 15 residues. Random hexamers were used to reverse transcribe 0.5 to 1 ug of RNA. TCRdb re-called the immunoSEQ multiplex PCR reads with MiXCR, one entry per CDR3 protein. The top ten clones hold 0.075% to 0.1% of a sample with around 170,000 distinct CDR3 sequences, under 97% of them seen once. Sequencing of TCR beta, carried out with a high-throughput approach, was applied to CD8+ and CD4+ T cells from the blood. The recently defined diagnostic criteria for definite or probable disease were met by the Susac syndrome patients.

What was sequenced was CD4+ T cells from PBMCs. J is TRBJ2-7 and V is TRBV10-3; 12 nucleotides line up with TRBD2. The TCR originated in a human donor with Susac syndrome. This chain's CDR3 is CAISESRTSGDEQYF. DNA for the CDR3: TGTGCCATCAGTGAGTCCCGGACTAGCGGGGACGAGCAGTACTTC.